These 21 T cell receptor beta chains were all obtained from the same sample, sequenced in a study of shared clonotypes between healthy human individuals. The protocol was immunoSEQ multiplex PCR, while the TCRdb copy is restricted to in-frame clones and leaves out a portion. The table records around 2.1 million clones, roughly 95% of them present only once. Sequenced material: naive CD4+ T cells sorted from blood. The subset here: CD45RA+ positively selected. These receptor sequences come from a man aged 18 to 29 in good health.

This clone was recorded only once. The chain combines TRBV25-1 with TRBJ2-3, with TRBD2 as a possible D gene (6 bases). This CDR3 has 14 residues. Germline V gene lookup returns CDR1 MGHDK and CDR2 SYGVNS. Trimming cost V 3 bases and J 0 bases, with 7 bases left between them. Here the CDR3 reads CASSDGTSTDTQYF. Here the CDR3 DNA reads TGTGCCAGCAGTGACGGGACTAGCACAGATACGCAGTATTTT.

The CDR3 loop reads CAWSTTGELFF. In DNA form, the CDR3 reads TGTGCCTGGAGTACTACCGGGGAGCTGTTTTTT. The chain is built from TRBV30 and TRBJ2-2; the D is unclear. The germline V and J ends were trimmed by 2 bases and 5 bases, with 3 bases remaining between them. The CDR3 extends over 11 amino acids. CDR1 is GTSNPN, CDR2 SVGIG, per germline (reference sequence).

The rearrangement uses TRBV11-2 and TRBJ2-5; 7 nucleotides agree with TRBD2. V gave up 0 bases and J gave up 2 bases; unmatched junction bases: 6. Germline lookup yields CDR1 SGHAT and CDR2 FQNNGV. The CDR3 extends over 16 amino acids. The CDR3 spells CASSLDWASGQETQYF. The CDR3 nucleotides are TGTGCCAGCAGCTTAGATTGGGCTAGCGGACAAGAGACCCAGTACTTC. Combining the CDR3 with reference TRBV11-2 and TRBJ2-5 gives the whole variable domain EAGVAQSPRYKIIEKRQSVAFWCNPISGHATLYWYQQILGQGPKLLIQFQNNGVVDDSQLPKDRFSAERLKGVDSTLKIQPAKLEDSAVYLCASSLDWASGQETQYFGPGTRLLVL.

J is TRBJ2-1 and V is TRBV6-6; 7 positions agree with TRBD1. Trimming removed 3 bases from V and 4 bases from J; junction bases left unmatched: 6. There are 15 residues in the CDR3. CDR1 and CDR2 (germline): MNHNY, SVGAGI (reference sequence). In DNA form, the CDR3 reads TGTGCCAGCAGTTATTTGAGGGGGCCATACAATGAGCAGTTCTTC. Residues: CASSYLRGPYNEQFF.

The chain is built from TRBV13 and TRBJ2-7, with 10 bases aligning to TRBD2. The CDR3 loop spans 16 amino acids. Trimming removed 6 bases from V and 4 bases from J; junction bases left unmatched: 12. In germline, CDR1 is PRHDT, CDR2 FYEKMQ (reference sequence). The CDR3 sequence is CASRPMSGGAGYEQYF. CDR3 sequence (DNA): TGTGCCAGCAGACCCATGAGCGGGGGGGCCGGATACGAGCAGTACTTC. The variable domain in full, with the rest retrieved from reference TRBV13 and TRBJ2-7, is AAGVIQSPRHLIKEKRETATLKCYPIPRHDTVYWYQQGPGQDPQFLISFYEKMQSDKGSIPDRFSAQQFSDYHSELNMSSLELGDSALYFCASRPMSGGAGYEQYFGPGTRLTVT.

This clone was picked up a small number of times. The V and J genes are TRBV29-1 and TRBJ1-2; the D gene is possibly TRBD1 (6 bases). The CDR3 runs to 11 residues. V gave up 2 bases and J gave up 8 bases, with 9 bases separating them. Per the germline V gene, CDR1 is SQVTM and CDR2 is ANQGSEA. This CDR3 reads CSVEWQGGYTF. The CDR3 region has the DNA TGCAGCGTTGAATGGCAGGGGGGCTACACCTTC.

V gene TRBV9 combines with J gene TRBJ2-3; 8 nucleotides match TRBD2. This CDR3 has 14 amino acids. Germline V CDR1 and CDR2: SGDLS, YYNGEE. V shed 4 bases, J shed 6 bases, and the junction held 7 bases outside the gene matches. CDR3 loop: CASSSSGLGDTQYF. DNA for the CDR3: TGTGCCAGCAGCTCCTCGGGACTAGGGGATACGCAGTATTTT. Together with reference TRBV9 and TRBJ2-3, the CDR3 gives the full variable domain: DSGVTQTPKHLITATGQRVTLRCSPRSGDLSVYWYQQSLDQGLQFLIQYYNGEERAKGNILERFSAQQFPDLHSELNLSSLELGDSALYFCASSSSGLGDTQYFGPGTRLTVL.

This clone was observed a single time. J is TRBJ2-2 and V is TRBV6-5, with a possible D match to TRBD1 (6 bases). This CDR3 spans 14 amino acids. CDR1 is MNHEY and CDR2 is SVGAGI in the germline V gene. Trimming shortened V by 1 base and J by 5 bases, and 8 bases separated the two germline ends. Here the CDR3 reads CASSYLQGTGELFF. In DNA, the CDR3 is TGTGCCAGCAGTTACTTACAGGGAACCGGGGAGCTGTTTTTT.

Of note for this clone: Different DNA sequences within this sample yield the same CDR3. The chain links TRBV6-5 to TRBJ1-5; D ambiguous. V was cut by 2 bases and J by 4 bases, with 6 bases left in between. The CDR3 spans 13 residues. Germline lookup yields CDR1 MNHEY and CDR2 SVGAGI. This CDR3 is CASSYRQNQPQHF. In DNA form, the CDR3 reads TGTGCCAGCAGTTACCGGCAGAATCAGCCCCAGCATTTT.

This clone was seen a handful of times. The V gene is TRBV7-2, the J gene TRBJ1-5; maybe TRBD1 (5 bases). The CDR3 extends over 12 amino acids. Germline V gene lookup returns CDR1 SGHTA and CDR2 FQGNSA. V was pared by 5 bases and J by 12 bases, with 14 bases between. CDR3 protein: CASSPTGGFQHF. The CDR3 nucleotides read TGTGCCAGCAGCCCTACCGGGGGATTCCAGCATTTT. Variable domain in full (rest from reference TRBV7-2 and TRBJ1-5): GAGVSQSPSNKVTEKGKDVELRCDPISGHTALYWYRQSLGQGLEFLIYFQGNSAPDKSGLPSDRFSAERTGGSVSTLTIQRTQQEDSAVYLCASSPTGGFQHFGDGTRLSIL.

V usage is TRBV11-3 and J usage is TRBJ2-2; D possibly corresponds to TRBD1 (5 bases). V dropped 3 bases and J dropped 2 bases, with 10 bases sitting between them. The germline V gene has CDR1 SGHNT and CDR2 YENEEA. The CDR3 loop spans 15 amino acids. CDR3: CASSLGRLNTGELFF. CDR3 coding DNA: TGTGCCAGCAGCTTGGGGCGGTTAAACACCGGGGAGCTGTTTTTT.

This clone was counted once. The rearrangement uses TRBV7-8 and TRBJ1-1, with D tentatively TRBD1 (5 bases). V lost 1 base to trimming and J lost 1 base, with 10 bases between them. The CDR3 spans 15 residues. Per the germline V gene, CDR1 is SGHVS and CDR2 is FQNEAQ. The CDR3, as DNA: TGTGCCAGCAGCTTAGTTTCCGGGACGAACACTGAAGCTTTCTTT. As protein: CASSLVSGTNTEAFF.

The chain has TRBV19 and TRBJ1-6; D is uncertain. This CDR3 spans 13 amino acids. CDR1 and CDR2 (germline): LNHDA, SQIVND (reference sequence). The V and J ends lost 3 bases and 9 bases respectively, with 9 bases between them. The CDR3 sequence is CASSMILGSPLHF. The CDR3 nucleotides are TGTGCCAGTAGTATGATACTAGGTTCACCCCTCCACTTT.

The V and J genes are TRBV28 and TRBJ1-5, with D maybe TRBD1 (5 bases). Per germline, CDR1 MDHEN and CDR2 SYDVKM. V lost 7 bases to trimming and J lost 11 bases, with 18 bases between them. CDR3 size: 13 residues. The CDR3 region has the DNA TGTGCCAGCACTATGGACACCGTATTGGCCCAGCATTTT. Encoded protein: CASTMDTVLAQHF.

As to this clone: Other DNA sequences in the sample encode the same CDR3. The chain uses TRBV7-8 and TRBJ1-1, with D maybe TRBD1 (6 bases). Trimming took off 3 bases at V and 0 bases at J, with 11 bases between the two ends. Germline-derived CDR1 and CDR2 are SGHVS and FQNEAQ. The CDR3 is 15 amino acids. CDR3 residues: CASSLSGTLNTEAFF. The DNA for the CDR3 is TGTGCCAGCAGCTTGTCCGGGACACTGAACACTGAAGCTTTCTTT.

The chain joins TRBV18 to TRBJ2-1; the D gene is possibly TRBD2 (6 bases). The germline gives CDR1 KGHSH, CDR2 LQKENI. This CDR3 has 15 amino acids. V dropped 0 bases and J dropped 5 bases, with 11 bases sitting between them. DNA of the CDR3: TGTGCCAGCTCACCACCGGTAGCGGTCCACAATGAGCAGTTCTTC. Translated, it gives CASSPPVAVHNEQFF.

A note on this clone: This sample includes further DNA sequences coding for the same CDR3. The V gene is TRBV30, the J gene TRBJ2-5; D is unclear. The length of the CDR3 is 11 residues. CDR1 is GTSNPN, CDR2 SVGIG, per germline (reference sequence). V was clipped by 0 bases and J by 5 bases, with 4 bases between them. The CDR3: CAWSVEETQYF. CDR3 nucleotide sequence: TGTGCCTGGAGTGTTGAGGAGACCCAGTACTTC.

This chain links TRBV6-1 with TRBJ2-3; 11 bases agree with TRBD2. This CDR3 has 16 amino acids. Trimming at V came to 0 bases and at J to 6 bases, leaving 5 bases not matched to a gene. CDR1 is MNHNS, CDR2 SASEGT, per germline. The CDR3 loop is CASSEASGRVRDTQYF. CDR3 nucleotides: TGTGCCAGCAGTGAAGCTAGCGGGAGGGTTCGGGATACGCAGTATTTT.

This chain uses TRBV30 with TRBJ2-5, with 13 bases lining up with TRBD2. V shed 5 bases, J shed 2 bases, and the junction held 11 bases outside the gene matches. The CDR3 runs to 17 residues. CDR1 is GTSNPN and CDR2 is SVGIG in the germline V gene (reference sequence). This CDR3 reads CAWGISVTSGGQETQYF. As DNA, the CDR3 is TGTGCCTGGGGAATTTCCGTGACTAGCGGGGGGCAAGAGACCCAGTACTTC. The entire variable domain, with the rest obtained from reference TRBV30 and TRBJ2-5, is as follows: SQTIHQWPATLVQPVGSPLSLECTVEGTSNPNLYWYRQAAGRGLQLLFYSVGIGQISSEVPQNLSASRPQDRQFILSSKKLLLSDSGFYLCAWGISVTSGGQETQYFGPGTRLLVL.

The chain carries TRBV6-5 and TRBJ2-4; no reliable D call. V dropped 10 bases and J dropped 0 bases, with 13 bases sitting between them. There are 14 residues in the CDR3. The germline V gene encodes CDR1 MNHEY and CDR2 SVGAGI. The CDR3, as DNA: TGTGCCACCACCGAAGGAGTAGCCAAAAACATTCAGTACTTC. Its translation: CATTEGVAKNIQYF.

Worth noting for this clone: One junction end does not reproduce the germline sequence, and a read error may be involved. V usage is TRBV7-9 and J usage is TRBJ1-1, with D unclear. Germline CDR1 and CDR2: SEHNR and FQNEAQ (reference sequence). There are 11 residues in the CDR3. The CDR3 reads CASSLNAEAFF. CDR3 DNA: TGTGCCAGCAGCCTGAACGCTGAAGCTTTCTTT. Full variable domain (rest looked up from reference TRBV7-9 and TRBJ1-1): DTGVSQNPRHKITKRGQNVTFRCDPISEHNRLYWYRQTLGQGPEFLTYFQNEAQLEKSRLLSDRFSAERPKGSFSTLEIQRTEQGDSAMYLCASSLNAEAFFGQGTRLTVV.